This T cell receptor (beta chain) was identified in a study of blood T cell repertoires in COVID-19. Study context: Some COVID-19 samples were acute and others convalescent; all came from the United States, Italy and Spain. T cells, B-cell-depleted T cells, or PBMCs supplied cDNA or gDNA.

V lost 4 bases and J lost 4, with 15 bases in between. Germline-derived CDR1 and CDR2 are SNHLY and FYNNEI. This CDR3 has 15 amino acids. Original handling: The assay estimated nucleated cells by amplifying reference gene primers. TCRdb's copy holds only in-frame clones and misses some; the assay was immunoSEQ multiplex PCR. V, J and clone size reflect that table, while D and trimming were determined from the DNA. The sample holds under 100,000 clones; about 87% are singletons and the top ten take under 6%. The TCR originated in a man in his fifties with active COVID-19. What was sequenced was peripheral blood. J is TRBJ2-3 and V is TRBV2, with unresolved D. The chain's CDR3 is CASSGLGDRADTQYF. Written as DNA, the CDR3 is TGTGCCAGCAGTGGGCTAGGAGATCGAGCAGATACGCAGTATTTT.